The 19 T cell receptor beta chains listed next were all sequenced from one sample in a study of blood T cell repertoires in COVID-19. Data came from immunoSEQ multiplex PCR; TCRdb stores just in-frame clones and leaves some out. There are approximately 250,000 clones in the sample; about 88% occur only once, and around 13% lies in the top ten. Material for sequencing was peripheral blood. These receptors all come from a woman in her seventies with COVID-19, enrolled during active disease.

J is TRBJ1-4 and V is TRBV5-1, with 9 positions matching TRBD1. This CDR3 comprises 13 residues. With V trimmed by 5 bases and J by 7 bases, 3 bases remained unmatched. Germline CDR1 and CDR2: SGHRS and YFSETQ. The CDR3 protein is CASRQGASEKLFF. The CDR3 DNA reads as TGCGCCAGCAGACAGGGGGCGAGTGAAAAACTGTTTTTT.

The gene calls are TRBV6-5 and TRBJ2-6; the match to TRBD2 covers 8 bases. CDR1 is MNHEY, CDR2 SVGAGI, per germline. The CDR3 is 13 residues long. V gave up 6 bases and J gave up 9 bases; unmatched junction bases: 4. CDR3 sequence (DNA): TGTGCCAGCAGCTCGGGACTAGGCAACGTCCTGACTTTC. Translating gives CASSSGLGNVLTF.

This sequence joins TRBV7-2 and TRBJ2-2; possible D gene TRBD1, 5 bases. The CDR3 sequence is 15 residues long. Germline values: CDR1 SGHTA, CDR2 FQGNSA. V lost 6 bases, J lost 0 bases, and 11 bases lay in between. Here the CDR3 reads CASRRQGTNTGELFF. The CDR3 nucleotides are TGTGCCAGCAGGCGGCAGGGAACGAACACCGGGGAGCTGTTTTTT.

This chain joins TRBV7-9 and TRBJ1-4; TRBD1 might be the D (5 bases). The germline gives CDR1 SEHNR, CDR2 FQNEAQ (reference sequence). The V and J ends lost 0 bases and 6 bases respectively, with 11 bases between them. The CDR3 has 15 residues. The DNA of the CDR3 is TGTGCCAGCAGCTTAGCCCGGGGGACTTATGAAAAACTGTTTTTT. This translates into CASSLARGTYEKLFF.

The table lists this clone with a few counts. The V and J genes are TRBV5-4 and TRBJ2-1, with 9 nucleotides matching TRBD2. CDR1 is SGHNT and CDR2 is YYREEE in the germline V gene (reference sequence). J lost 7 bases, V lost 2 bases, and 10 bases had no gene match. This CDR3 spans 16 amino acids. CDR3: CASSFALAGGVNEQFF. The CDR3 nucleotides are TGTGCCAGCAGCTTTGCTTTGGCGGGGGGGGTTAATGAGCAGTTCTTC.

The chain has TRBV6-2 or TRBV6-3 and TRBJ2-1, with TRBD2 identical over 15 bases. V gave up 6 bases and J gave up 7 bases; unmatched junction bases: 10. Germline CDR1 is MNHEY and CDR2 is SVGEGT. The CDR3 is 17 amino acids. The CDR3 nucleotides read TGTGCCAGCAGCCCTGGACTAGCGGGGGGGCCGGGAAATGAGCAGTTCTTC. Protein: CASSPGLAGGPGNEQFF.

This clone has a single count. V gene TRBV27 combines with J gene TRBJ1-2; no clear D gene. The V end was cut by 2 bases, the J end by 0 bases, with 16 bases between. The CDR3 totals 17 residues. Looked up from germline, CDR1 is MNHEY and CDR2 is SMNVEV (reference sequence). In DNA, the CDR3 is TGTGCCAGCAGTTTAAGCGGATCCTCTCTTTCTAACTATGGCTACACCTTC. It is translated as CASSLSGSSLSNYGYTF.

This clone was recorded a few times. This chain links TRBV24-1 with TRBJ1-5; tentatively, D is TRBD1 (6 bases). V gave up 2 bases and J gave up 3 bases, with 10 bases separating them. The CDR3 sequence is 15 residues long. In germline, CDR1 is KGHDR, CDR2 SFDVKD. Here the CDR3 reads CATSDSQGFNQPQHF. The CDR3 DNA is TGTGCCACCAGTGATTCACAGGGATTCAATCAGCCCCAGCATTTT.

The chain uses TRBV11-2 and TRBJ2-3, with D perhaps matching TRBD1 (6 bases). The V and J ends lost 4 bases and 4 bases respectively, with 12 bases between them. Germline-derived CDR1 and CDR2 are SGHAT and FQNNGV. The CDR3 runs 14 residues. The CDR3 loop reads CASSSLRGPDTQYF. CDR3 nucleotide sequence: TGTGCCAGCAGCTCCCTCAGGGGACCAGATACGCAGTATTTT.

The chain is built from TRBV2 and TRBJ2-2; D remains ambiguous. This CDR3 contains 14 residues. V was shortened by 5 bases and J by 2 bases, with 9 bases between the two germline ends. Germline V gene lookup returns CDR1 SNHLY and CDR2 FYNNEI. CDR3 sequence: CASSSNRNTGELFF. In nucleotides, the CDR3 is TGTGCCAGCAGTTCTAACAGAAACACCGGGGAGCTGTTTTTT.

The V call is TRBV28, the J call TRBJ1-2; weak D call: TRBD1 (6 bases). CDR1 and CDR2 from the germline V gene are MDHEN and SYDVKM. This CDR3 contains 12 residues. The V gene lost 4 bases and the J gene lost 5 bases, with 8 bases spanning the gap. The CDR3 DNA is TGTGCCAGCAGTTCGACAGGATATGGCTACACCTTC. It specifies CASSSTGYGYTF.

DNA of the CDR3: TGTGCCAGCCGGCAGGGTATGAACACTGAAGCTTTCTTT. Residues: CASRQGMNTEAFF. V gene TRBV27 combines with J gene TRBJ1-1; maybe TRBD1 (5 bases). V lost 8 bases, J lost 0 bases, and 10 bases lay in between. CDR3 length: 13 residues. In germline, CDR1 is MNHEY, CDR2 SMNVEV (reference sequence).

The CDR3 protein is CAWSVAENTEAFF. DNA of the CDR3: TGTGCCTGGAGTGTCGCGGAGAACACTGAAGCTTTCTTT. V gene TRBV30 combines with J gene TRBJ1-1, with D unclear. The germline V and J ends were trimmed by 0 bases and 1 base, with 6 bases remaining between them. The CDR3 length is 13 residues. Germline CDR1 GTSNPN, CDR2 SVGIG (reference sequence).

The gene calls are TRBV11-2 and TRBJ2-5, with a tentative D call TRBD2 (7 bases). CDR1 and CDR2 (germline): SGHAT, FQNNGV. The CDR3 totals 16 residues. V lost 0 bases and J lost 1, with 12 bases in between. CDR3 residues: CASSLERGAPQETQYF. For the CDR3, the DNA is TGTGCCAGCAGCTTAGAACGGGGGGCCCCCCAAGAGACCCAGTACTTC.

The chain links TRBV11-2 to TRBJ1-2; the match to TRBD1 covers 7 bases. Germline V CDR1 and CDR2: SGHAT, FQNNGV. The CDR3 runs to 12 residues. The J segment lost 6 bases and the V segment lost 6 bases, leaving 4 bases of the junction unmatched. The CDR3 region is CASSIQGNGYTF. The CDR3 DNA is TGTGCCAGCAGTATACAGGGGAATGGCTACACCTTC.

This clone appeared a single time. The chain uses TRBV28 and TRBJ1-1, with TRBD1 matching over 9 bases. The CDR3 is 18 amino acids. Germline V CDR1 and CDR2: MDHEN, SYDVKM. The trim removed 2 bases at V and 1 base at J, leaving 11 bases unmatched. The CDR3 nucleotides read TGTGCCAGCAGTTTAAGGCTAGCGACAGGGGGGGCGAACACTGAAGCTTTCTTT. Translation: CASSLRLATGGANTEAFF.

This sequence joins TRBV27 and TRBJ1-2; TRBD1 agrees at 8 bases. The CDR3 runs to 12 residues. After removal of 6 bases from V and 7 bases from J, the junction contained 4 bases not matched to a gene. Germline V lookup: CDR1 MNHEY, CDR2 SMNVEV (reference sequence). This CDR3 reads CASRDRVGGYTF. CDR3 in DNA: TGTGCCAGCAGGGACAGGGTGGGTGGCTACACCTTC.

V is TRBV5-4 and J is TRBJ2-3, with 8 bases identical to TRBD2. The CDR3 consists of 16 residues. The trim removed 3 bases at V and 4 bases at J, leaving 10 bases unmatched. In germline, CDR1 is SGHNT, CDR2 YYREEE (reference sequence). The CDR3 DNA reads as TGTGCCAGCAGCTCCGCCCGGCGGGGGGTCTCAGATACGCAGTATTTT. Amino acids: CASSSARRGVSDTQYF.

V gene TRBV30 combines with J gene TRBJ2-2; 7 bases line up with TRBD2. V lost 3 bases and J lost 3; bases outside the gene matches: 1. Germline loops: CDR1 GTSNPN, CDR2 SVGIG (reference sequence). This CDR3 is 13 amino acids long. CDR3 region: CAWSGGYTGELFF. CDR3 sequence (DNA): TGTGCCTGGAGCGGGGGGTACACCGGGGAGCTGTTTTTT.